Below, 6 T cell receptor beta chains from the same sample are listed, as sequenced in a study of T cells in Graves' hyperthyroidism and ophthalmopathy. RNA transcripts yielded amplified TCR beta CDR3 regions. The HTBI primer set served for first-round RT-PCR of the TCR CDR3. TCRdb redid the calling of the multiplex PCR reads with MiXCR, one entry per CDR3 protein. Here the sample spans approximately 700,000 distinct CDR3 sequences, 16% being singletons. Specimen: blood. These receptors all come from a man aged 18 to 29 with Graves' hyperthyroidism.

CDR3 sequence (DNA): TGTGCCAGCAGCTACTCCTCCGCGGGTGGCTACACCTTC. It codes for CASSYSSAGGYTF. V is TRBV7-9 and J is TRBJ1-2, with D unclear. Germline-derived CDR1 and CDR2 are SEHNR and FQNEAQ (reference sequence). CDR3 length: 13 residues. Trimming stripped 4 bases from V and 7 bases from J, with 13 bases between.

This clonotype was counted only a few times. The V gene is TRBV28, the J gene TRBJ1-2; 12 positions agree with TRBD1. Germline CDR1 and CDR2: MDHEN and SYDVKM. This CDR3 is 15 amino acids long. Losses at the gene ends were 4 bases for V and 7 bases for J; bases not matched to a gene: 7. The CDR3 region is CASSSIGTGGAGYTF. The DNA for the CDR3 is TGTGCCAGCAGTTCCATTGGGACAGGGGGCGCTGGCTACACCTTC.

The rearrangement links TRBV29-1 to TRBJ1-4; a weak D match, TRBD1 (6 bases). The length of the CDR3 is 14 residues. CDR1 is SQVTM and CDR2 is ANQGSEA in the germline V gene. Trimming removed 4 bases at V and 7 bases at J, with 16 bases between. The CDR3 spells CSVVPQGGVEKLFF. The CDR3 DNA is TGCAGCGTTGTCCCACAGGGAGGGGTTGAAAAACTGTTTTTT.

This clonotype occurred a few times. The missing conserved phenylalanine or tryptophan at the end of this CDR3 makes a read error likely. The gene calls are TRBV29-1 and TRBJ2-7; TRBD2 is a possible D gene (5 bases). Germline CDR1 and CDR2: SQVTM and ANQGSEA. V was pared by 4 bases and J by 2 bases, with 9 bases between. There are 12 residues in the CDR3. CDR3 DNA: TGCAGCGTTGCAGGAGGTCCCTACGAGCAGTACCTC. It is translated as CSVAGGPYEQYL.

This clonotype showed up just a few times. This chain connects TRBV5-1 to TRBJ2-5, with no clear D. Looked up from germline, CDR1 is SGHRS and CDR2 is YFSETQ. Trimming took 0 bases from V and 1 from J, leaving 13 bases between them. This CDR3 is built from 16 residues. Here the CDR3 DNA reads TGCGCCAGCAGCTTGGGGCAGACGCCTTTCCAAGAGACCCAGTACTTC. Protein sequence: CASSLGQTPFQETQYF. Variable domain in full (rest from reference TRBV5-1 and TRBJ2-5): KAGVTQTPRYLIKTRGQQVTLSCSPISGHRSVSWYQQTPGQGLQFLFEYFSETQRNKGNFPGRFSGRQFSNSRSEMNVSTLELGDSALYLCASSLGQTPFQETQYFGPGTRLLVL.

There are many counts of this clonotype. This chain joins TRBV12-3 or TRBV12-4 and TRBJ2-7, with D tentatively TRBD1 (6 bases). The V end lost 6 bases, the J end lost 4 bases, and 13 bases lay between the germline ends. The CDR3 totals 13 residues. The DNA for the CDR3 is TGTGCCAGCAGCACCGGGACACGATACGAGCAGTACTTC. Its protein is CASSTGTRYEQYF.